These T cell receptor beta chains were read from a single sample in a study of cytomegalovirus exposure and HLA in healthy donors. Data came from immunoSEQ multiplex PCR; TCRdb stores just in-frame clones and leaves some out. The repertoire holds under 250,000 clones, with 65% to 85% as singletons. Sequencing used PBMCs. Receptor source: a boy between 2 and 15 years old in good health and CMV-seronegative. CDR3s include the opening cysteine and the closing phenylalanine or tryptophan. The D gene is left open where the match is weak. The size of a clone is reported for some rows only, either as once, few or many, or as a class for expanded clones.

cdr3_aa cdr3_nt d_call j_call v_call clone_size
CASSGTSGGAPDTQYF TGTGCCAGCAGCGGAACTAGCGGGGGGGCCCCAGATACGCAGTATTTT TRBD2 TRBJ2-3 TRBV11-2 .
CASSPDSINEQFF TGTGCCAGCAGTCCGGACAGTATCAATGAGCAGTTCTTC . TRBJ2-1 TRBV7-9 .
CASSFHRDPNQPQHF TGTGCCAGCAGCTTCCACAGGGACCCCAATCAGCCCCAGCATTTT . TRBJ1-5 TRBV7-8 .
CASSLGTSGDIQYF TGTGCCAGCAGCCTAGGGACTAGCGGGGATATTCAGTACTTC TRBD2 TRBJ2-4 TRBV13 .
CASSRTENTEAFF TGTGCCAGCAGCCGTACAGAGAACACTGAAGCTTTCTTT . TRBJ1-1 TRBV6-5 few
CASSPEGGPPYNEQFF TGTGCCAGTAGTCCAGAGGGGGGGCCCCCCTACAATGAGCAGTTCTTC . TRBJ2-1 TRBV19 .
CASSSRQGISTEAFF TGTGCCAGCAGCTCCAGACAGGGGATTAGCACTGAAGCTTTCTTT TRBD1 TRBJ1-1 TRBV7-9 .
CAISEISSGSNTGELFF TGTGCCATCAGTGAGATCAGTAGCGGGTCGAACACCGGGGAGCTGTTTTTT TRBD2 TRBJ2-2 TRBV10-3 few
CASSLLGRRQREGRYNEQFF TGTGCCAGCAGCTTACTGGGAAGGCGCCAGCGGGAGGGCCGGTACAATGAGCAGTTCTTC TRBD2 TRBJ2-1 TRBV7-6 .
CASSMLQGGGTEAFF TGTGCCAGTAGTATGCTTCAGGGCGGTGGCACTGAAGCTTTCTTT . TRBJ1-1 TRBV19 .
CASSPAARRHHDTEAFF TGTGCCAGCTCACCGGCGGCCCGTCGTCACCACGACACTGAAGCTTTCTTT . TRBJ1-1 TRBV18 .
CASSRRTSGGRSSYNEQFF TGTGCCAGCAGCCGTAGGACTAGCGGGGGGCGTAGCTCCTACAATGAGCAGTTCTTC TRBD2 TRBJ2-1 TRBV4-2 .
CASSYSPRLNTGELFF TGTGCCAGCAGTTACTCGCCTAGACTGAACACCGGGGAGCTGTTTTTT . TRBJ2-2 TRBV6-5 .
CASSEMAGGAYEQYF TGTGCCAGCAGTGAAATGGCGGGAGGGGCCTACGAGCAGTACTTC TRBD2 TRBJ2-7 TRBV25-1 .
CASSYSTDRGGSEQYF TGTGCCAGCAGTTACTCTACGGACAGGGGGGGATCCGAGCAGTACTTC TRBD1 TRBJ2-7 TRBV6-6 .
CASSYGTGPEQYF TGTGCCAGCAGTTACGGGACAGGGCCCGAGCAGTACTTC TRBD1 TRBJ2-7 TRBV6-6 .
CAGGLRGPQYQETQYF TGTGCCGGGGGACTTCGCGGGCCACAGTACCAAGAGACCCAGTACTTC . TRBJ2-5 TRBV2 .
CASSFPGDFLDTEAFF TGCGCCAGCAGCTTCCCAGGGGATTTTTTGGACACTGAAGCTTTCTTT . TRBJ1-1 TRBV5-1 .
CAWKDSSGNTIYF TGTGCCTGGAAGGACAGTTCTGGAAACACCATATATTTT . TRBJ1-3 TRBV30 .
CSYRQGGTEAFF TGCAGCTACCGACAGGGAGGCACTGAAGCTTTCTTT TRBD1 TRBJ1-1 TRBV29-1 .
CASREQGKQPQHF TGTGCCAGCAGAGAACAGGGAAAACAGCCCCAGCATTTT . TRBJ1-5 TRBV27 .
CASSPGSPNEKLFF TGTGCCAGCAGTCCAGGCAGTCCTAATGAAAAACTGTTTTTT . TRBJ1-4 TRBV6-5 .
CASSLGAGRTYEQYF TGTGCCAGCAGCTTAGGGGCAGGGAGGACCTACGAGCAGTACTTC . TRBJ2-7 TRBV7-3 few
CASSLEEVTEAFF TGTGCCAGCAGCTTAGAGGAGGTGACTGAAGCTTTCTTT . TRBJ1-1 TRBV11-1 .
CASSVGGGLAKNIQYF TGTGCCAGCAGCGTAGGAGGGGGCTTAGCCAAAAACATTCAGTACTTC TRBD1 TRBJ2-4 TRBV9 .
CATSGDRGRDEQYF TGTGCCACCAGCGGCGACAGGGGGCGCGACGAGCAGTACTTC TRBD1 TRBJ2-7 TRBV15 .
CASSSRDYNEQFF TGTGCCAGCAGCTCCCGGGACTACAATGAGCAGTTCTTC . TRBJ2-1 TRBV5-4 .
CAWSVLVRRDEQYF TGTGCCTGGAGTGTACTCGTGAGGAGGGACGAGCAGTACTTC . TRBJ2-7 TRBV30 .
CASRAGYMNTEAFF TGTGCCAGCAGGGCAGGGTACATGAACACTGAAGCTTTCTTT . TRBJ1-1 TRBV6-5 .
CASSYSRQGSGNTIYF TGTGCCAGCAGTTACTCGAGGCAGGGGTCCGGAAACACCATATATTTT . TRBJ1-3 TRBV6-5 .
CASSTPTWGQGSDEQFF TGTGCCAGCAGCACGCCAACGTGGGGACAGGGGTCTGATGAGCAGTTCTTC TRBD1 TRBJ2-1 TRBV5-6 .
CASSQGDTSGNTIYF TGCGCCAGCAGCCAAGGCGACACCTCTGGAAACACCATATATTTT . TRBJ1-3 TRBV4-1 .
CASSLPSGRVDTQYF TGTGCCAGCAGCTTACCTAGCGGGAGAGTAGATACGCAGTATTTT TRBD2 TRBJ2-3 TRBV7-9 .
CASSPIAVNEQFF TGTGCCAGCAGCCCTATAGCGGTCAATGAGCAGTTCTTC . TRBJ2-1 TRBV9 .
CASRLWGQGIYEQYF TGTGCCAGCAGGTTATGGGGACAGGGGATTTACGAGCAGTACTTC TRBD1 TRBJ2-7 TRBV6-1 .
CASSITTRGSEGAFF TGTGCCAGTAGTATCACAACAAGGGGGAGTGAAGGGGCTTTCTTT . TRBJ1-1 TRBV19 once
CASSLRPNSGEQYF TGCGCCAGCAGCTTGAGGCCCAACTCGGGCGAGCAGTACTTC . TRBJ2-7 TRBV5-1 .
CASSDPRGHTYRDTEAFF TGCGCCAGCAGTGACCCCAGGGGGCATACCTACCGGGACACTGAAGCTTTCTTT TRBD1 TRBJ1-1 TRBV10-2 .
CASSPLGQENTEAFF TGTGCCAGCTCACCATTGGGACAGGAGAACACTGAAGCTTTCTTT TRBD1 TRBJ1-1 TRBV18 .
CASSMGQGEYYEQYF TGTGCCAGTAGTATGGGTCAGGGGGAATACTACGAGCAGTACTTC TRBD1 TRBJ2-7 TRBV19 .
CASSTGGATEAFF TGTGCCAGCAGTACAGGGGGTGCAACTGAAGCTTTCTTT TRBD1 TRBJ1-1 TRBV6-1 few
CASGPAGEKLFF TGTGCCAGCGGGCCTGCAGGGGAAAAACTGTTTTTT . TRBJ1-4 TRBV6-1 .
CASSLAYRGNQPQHF TGTGCCAGCAGCTTAGCCTACAGAGGCAATCAGCCCCAGCATTTT . TRBJ1-5 TRBV7-2 .
CASSNKGDTQYF TGTGCCAGTAGTAACAAAGGGGATACCCAGTACTTC . TRBJ2-5 TRBV19 .
CATSVTGGNQPQHF TGTGCCACCAGTGTGACAGGGGGCAATCAGCCCCAGCATTTT TRBD1 TRBJ1-5 TRBV15 few
CASRGGPRGYTF TGTGCCAGCAGGGGGGGTCCCCGGGGCTACACCTTC . TRBJ1-2 TRBV9 .
CASSYRGNQPQHF TGTGCCAGCAGTTATCGGGGCAATCAGCCCCAGCATTTT . TRBJ1-5 TRBV6-5 .
CASSHLNRASGSRTDTQYF TGTGCCAGCAGCCACCTTAATCGGGCTAGCGGGAGTCGCACAGATACGCAGTATTTT TRBD2 TRBJ2-3 TRBV14 .
CASSLVRGDSYNEQFF TGTGCCAGCAGCTTGGTCAGGGGAGATTCCTACAATGAGCAGTTCTTC . TRBJ2-1 TRBV11-2 .
CASSPPRGTSEYF TGTGCCAGCAGTCCCCCACGGGGGACTAGCGAGTATTTT TRBD2 TRBJ2-3 TRBV25-1 once
CASSLTVPGETQYF TGCGCCAGCAGCTTGACGGTGCCGGGAGAGACCCAGTACTTC . TRBJ2-5 TRBV5-1 .
CASSGGASGTYEQYF TGTGCCAGCAGTGGCGGGGCTAGCGGTACCTACGAGCAGTACTTC TRBD2 TRBJ2-7 TRBV2 .
CASSPQTSGGYNEQFF TGTGCCAGCAGTCCGCAAACTAGCGGGGGATACAATGAGCAGTTCTTC TRBD2 TRBJ2-1 TRBV27 .
CASKADFNEKLFF TGTGCCAGCAAGGCGGACTTTAATGAAAAACTGTTTTTT . TRBJ1-4 TRBV2 few
CASLAAAGDEQYF TGTGCCAGTCTAGCGGCCGCCGGGGACGAGCAGTACTTC TRBD2 TRBJ2-7 TRBV2 .